Shown below are 10 T cell receptor beta chains from a single sample sequenced in a study of blood T cell repertoires in COVID-19. TCRdb keeps only in-frame clones here, not all; method: immunoSEQ multiplex PCR. The repertoire holds over 40,000 clones, just under 85% seen once, with 11% to 15% in the top ten. The material sequenced was peripheral blood. These receptors were obtained from a human donor in a cohort sampled during active COVID-19.

This clone came up once. This rearrangement joins TRBV21-1 to TRBJ2-1; the table's D call TRBD2 went unverified against the DNA. TRBV21-1 is deemed a pseudogene. This CDR3 is 16 amino acids long. In DNA form, the CDR3 reads TGTGCCAGCAGCAAACGCCCGACTAGCGGGAATAATGAGCAGTTCTTC. Its translation is CASSKRPTSGNNEQFF.

The V and J genes are TRBV6-5 and TRBJ2-7; D may be TRBD1 (6 bases). Germline V gives CDR1 MNHEY, CDR2 SVGAGI. The CDR3 covers 11 residues. Between the trimmed V and J ends, which lost 5 bases and 6 bases, there was a span of 8 bases. The CDR3 region is CASSQGPEQYF. The CDR3 DNA is TGTGCCAGCAGTCAGGGGCCCGAGCAGTACTTC.

The chain is built from TRBV9 and TRBJ1-2; 7 bases fit TRBD1. Germline V gives CDR1 SGDLS, CDR2 YYNGEE. The trim removed 0 bases at V and 2 bases at J, leaving 7 bases unmatched. The CDR3 covers 16 residues. The CDR3: CASSVALQDRNYGYTF. The CDR3, as DNA: TGTGCCAGCAGCGTAGCCCTACAGGACAGGAACTATGGCTACACCTTC.

The chain links TRBV11-2 to TRBJ2-5, with 7 bases matching TRBD1. V was clipped by 3 bases and J by 5 bases; unmatched bases: 6. The CDR3 is 14 amino acids. The germline V gene has CDR1 SGHAT and CDR2 FQNNGV. As DNA, the CDR3 is TGTGCCAGCAGCTTTACGACAGGGCAGGAGACCCAGTACTTC. Translating it yields CASSFTTGQETQYF.

This CDR3 reads CASSEWTGIGYIQYF. The CDR3 DNA follows: TGCGCCAGCAGCGAATGGACAGGGATTGGGTACATTCAGTACTTC. V is TRBV5-1 and J is TRBJ2-4; TRBD1 agrees at 8 bases. CDR1 is SGHRS, CDR2 YFSETQ, per germline. The CDR3 covers 15 residues. V gave up 4 bases and J gave up 8 bases; unmatched junction bases: 11.

The CDR3 DNA reads TGTGCCAGCAGCTCTCAGGGGAGCTCCTATAATTCACCCCTCCACTTT. Residues: CASSSQGSSYNSPLHF. This chain joins TRBV7-8 and TRBJ1-6, with TRBD1 as a possible D gene (6 bases). Trimming pared 4 bases from V and 0 bases from J, leaving 10 bases between. The CDR3 runs 16 residues. CDR1 SGHVS and CDR2 FQNEAQ come from the germline V gene.

The V and J genes are TRBV19 and TRBJ2-5; D perhaps matches TRBD1 (7 bases). Germline CDR1 and CDR2: LNHDA and SQIVND (reference sequence). Trimming shortened V by 5 bases and J by 4 bases, and 17 bases separated the two germline ends. This CDR3 spans 15 amino acids. The CDR3 region has the DNA TGTGCCAGTAGTCCGCAGACAGGGCGGGGAGAGACCCAGTACTTC. Encoded protein: CASSPQTGRGETQYF.

The chain links TRBV7-2 to TRBJ2-7; 7 positions agree with TRBD2. The J segment lost 7 bases and the V segment lost 6 bases, leaving 15 bases of the junction unmatched. The CDR3 totals 15 residues. CDR1 and CDR2 (germline): SGHTA, FQGNSA. The CDR3: CASRPLGGRLGEQYF. In DNA, the CDR3 is TGTGCCAGCAGGCCCCTGGGAGGGAGGTTGGGAGAGCAGTACTTC.

V is TRBV28 and J is TRBJ1-6; a possible D gene is TRBD1 (6 bases). The germline gives CDR1 MDHEN, CDR2 SYDVKM. V was trimmed by 3 bases and J by 13 bases, leaving 19 bases between them. The CDR3 is 15 amino acids. The CDR3 here is CASSFLDSPLSPLHF. For the CDR3, the DNA is TGTGCCAGCAGTTTCCTGGACAGCCCTCTATCCCCCCTCCACTTT.

The V gene is TRBV3-1 (or the pseudogene TRBV3-2), the J gene TRBJ2-1; possibly TRBD1 for D (5 bases). Germline V gene data show CDR1 as LGHDT and CDR2 as YNNKEL (reference sequence). This CDR3 is built from 16 residues. Trimming removed 1 base at V and 1 base at J, with 11 bases between. CDR3 protein: CASSQGGSRSYNEQFF. The CDR3 nucleotides are TGTGCCAGCAGCCAAGGGGGCTCAAGATCCTACAATGAGCAGTTCTTC.